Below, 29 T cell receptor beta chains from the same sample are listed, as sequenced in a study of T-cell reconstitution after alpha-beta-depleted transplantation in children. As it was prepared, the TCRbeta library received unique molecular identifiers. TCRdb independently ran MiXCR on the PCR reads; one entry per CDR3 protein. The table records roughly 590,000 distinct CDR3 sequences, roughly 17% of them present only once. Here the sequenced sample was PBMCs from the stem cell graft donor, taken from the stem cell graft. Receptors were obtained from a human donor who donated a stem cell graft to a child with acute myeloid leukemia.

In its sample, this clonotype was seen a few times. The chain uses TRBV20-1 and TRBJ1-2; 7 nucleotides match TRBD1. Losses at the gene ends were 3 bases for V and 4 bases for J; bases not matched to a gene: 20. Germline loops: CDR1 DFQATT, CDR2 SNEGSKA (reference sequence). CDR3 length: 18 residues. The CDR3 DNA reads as TGCAGTGCTAGGGGTCCTCCGGGACAGCCGAATACGGGCTATGGCTACACCTTC. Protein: CSARGPPGQPNTGYGYTF.

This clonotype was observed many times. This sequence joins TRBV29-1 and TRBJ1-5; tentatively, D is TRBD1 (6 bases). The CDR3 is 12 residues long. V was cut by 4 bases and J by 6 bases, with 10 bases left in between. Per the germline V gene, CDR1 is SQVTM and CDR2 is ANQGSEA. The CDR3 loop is CSVVGAGQPQHF. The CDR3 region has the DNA TGCAGCGTTGTGGGGGCAGGTCAGCCCCAGCATTTT.

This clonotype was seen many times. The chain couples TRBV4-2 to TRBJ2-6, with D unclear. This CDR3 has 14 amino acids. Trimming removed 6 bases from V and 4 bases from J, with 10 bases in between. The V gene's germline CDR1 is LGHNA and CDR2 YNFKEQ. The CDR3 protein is CASRPRTGANVLTF. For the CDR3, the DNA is TGTGCCAGCAGGCCCAGGACCGGGGCCAACGTCCTGACTTTC.

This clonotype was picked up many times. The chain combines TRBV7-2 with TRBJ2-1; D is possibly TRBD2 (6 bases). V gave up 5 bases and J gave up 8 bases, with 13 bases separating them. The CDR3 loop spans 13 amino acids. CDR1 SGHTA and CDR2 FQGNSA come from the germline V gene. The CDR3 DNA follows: TGTGCCAGCAGCCCCACGGAGGGTTATGAGCAGTTCTTC. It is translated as CASSPTEGYEQFF.

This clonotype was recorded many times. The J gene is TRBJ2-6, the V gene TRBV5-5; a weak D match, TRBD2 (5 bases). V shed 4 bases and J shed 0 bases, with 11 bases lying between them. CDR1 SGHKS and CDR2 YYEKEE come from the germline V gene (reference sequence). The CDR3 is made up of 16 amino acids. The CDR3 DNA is TGTGCCAGCAGCGCCGGAGGACCCTCTGGGGCCAACGTCCTGACTTTC. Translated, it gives CASSAGGPSGANVLTF.

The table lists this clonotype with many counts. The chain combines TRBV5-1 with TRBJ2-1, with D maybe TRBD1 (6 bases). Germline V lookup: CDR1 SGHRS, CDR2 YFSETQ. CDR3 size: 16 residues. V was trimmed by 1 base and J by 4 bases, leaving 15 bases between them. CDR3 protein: CASSLPRGTIYNEQFF. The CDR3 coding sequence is TGCGCCAGCAGCTTGCCCAGGGGAACCATTTACAATGAGCAGTTCTTC.

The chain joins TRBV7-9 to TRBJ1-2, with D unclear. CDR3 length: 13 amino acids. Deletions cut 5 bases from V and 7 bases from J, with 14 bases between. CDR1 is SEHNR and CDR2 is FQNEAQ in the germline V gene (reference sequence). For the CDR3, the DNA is TGTGCCAGCAGCCCCCCCCCCTTCCCTGGCTACACCTTC. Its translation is CASSPPPFPGYTF.

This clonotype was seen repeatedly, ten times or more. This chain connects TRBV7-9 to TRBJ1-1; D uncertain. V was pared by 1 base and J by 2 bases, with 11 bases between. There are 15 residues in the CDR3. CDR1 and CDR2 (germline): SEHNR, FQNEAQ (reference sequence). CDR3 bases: TGTGCCAGCAGCTTAGGTGGGAGGGCCAACACTGAAGCTTTCTTT. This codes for CASSLGGRANTEAFF. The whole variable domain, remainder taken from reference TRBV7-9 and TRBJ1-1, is DTGVSQNPRHKITKRGQNVTFRCDPISEHNRLYWYRQTLGQGPEFLTYFQNEAQLEKSRLLSDRFSAERPKGSFSTLEIQRTEQGDSAMYLCASSLGGRANTEAFFGQGTRLTVV.

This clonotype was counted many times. The chain's CDR3 is CSARVNRGTESPLHF. The CDR3 DNA reads as TGCAGTGCTAGAGTGAACAGGGGAACGGAGTCACCCCTCCACTTT. The chain uses TRBV20-1 and TRBJ1-6, with TRBD1 identical over 7 bases. This CDR3 is 15 amino acids long. The germline gives CDR1 DFQATT, CDR2 SNEGSKA (reference sequence). V gave up 1 base and J gave up 10 bases; unmatched junction bases: 10.

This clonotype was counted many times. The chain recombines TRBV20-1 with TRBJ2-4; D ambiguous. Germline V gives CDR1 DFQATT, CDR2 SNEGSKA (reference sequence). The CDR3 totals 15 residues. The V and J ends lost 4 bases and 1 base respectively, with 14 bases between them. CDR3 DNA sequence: TGCAGTGCTACCCGTCAGACAATGGCCAAAAACATTCAGTACTTC. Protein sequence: CSATRQTMAKNIQYF.

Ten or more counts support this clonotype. The CDR3 DNA reads TGTGCCTGGAGTGTGGATGGGAACTATGGCTACACCTTC. Translating it yields CAWSVDGNYGYTF. The V and J genes are TRBV30 and TRBJ1-2; D not resolved. The CDR3 sequence is 13 residues long. V was pared by 0 bases and J by 2 bases, with 7 bases between. Looked up from germline, CDR1 is GTSNPN and CDR2 is SVGIG (reference sequence).

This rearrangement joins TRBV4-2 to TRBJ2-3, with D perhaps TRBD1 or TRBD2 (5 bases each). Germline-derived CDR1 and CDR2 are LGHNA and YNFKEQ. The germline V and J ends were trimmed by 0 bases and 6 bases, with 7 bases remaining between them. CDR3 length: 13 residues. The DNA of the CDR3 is TGTGCCAGCAGCCAAGAGTGGGGGGATACGCAGTATTTT. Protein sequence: CASSQEWGDTQYF.

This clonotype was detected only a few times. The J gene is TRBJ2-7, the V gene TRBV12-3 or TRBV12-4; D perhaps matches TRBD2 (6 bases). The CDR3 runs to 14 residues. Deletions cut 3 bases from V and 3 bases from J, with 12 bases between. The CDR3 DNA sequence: TGTGCCAGCAGTTTGTCAGGGACTCACTACGAGCAGTACTTC. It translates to CASSLSGTHYEQYF.

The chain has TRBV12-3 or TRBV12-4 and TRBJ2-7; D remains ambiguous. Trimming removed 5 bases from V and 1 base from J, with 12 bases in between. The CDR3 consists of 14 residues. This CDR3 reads CASSDTDGSYEQYF. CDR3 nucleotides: TGTGCCAGCAGTGACACGGACGGTTCCTACGAGCAGTACTTC.

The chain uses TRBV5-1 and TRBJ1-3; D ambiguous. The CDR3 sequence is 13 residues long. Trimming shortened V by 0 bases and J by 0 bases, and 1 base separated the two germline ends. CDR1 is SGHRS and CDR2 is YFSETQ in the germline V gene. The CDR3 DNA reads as TGCGCCAGCAGCTTGGTCTCTGGAAACACCATATATTTT. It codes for CASSLVSGNTIYF. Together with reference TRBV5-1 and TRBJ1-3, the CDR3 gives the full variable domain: KAGVTQTPRYLIKTRGQQVTLSCSPISGHRSVSWYQQTPGQGLQFLFEYFSETQRNKGNFPGRFSGRQFSNSRSEMNVSTLELGDSALYLCASSLVSGNTIYFGEGSWLTVV.

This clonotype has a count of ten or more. The CDR3 nucleotides are TGTGCCAGCAGTTACTCGAACAGGGAAGACTATGGCTACACCTTC. It encodes CASSYSNREDYGYTF. J is TRBJ1-2 and V is TRBV6-5; D perhaps matches TRBD1 (6 bases). The CDR3 is 15 amino acids. CDR1 is MNHEY, CDR2 SVGAGI, per germline. V was pared by 0 bases and J by 3 bases, with 11 bases between.

The CDR3 DNA sequence: TGTGCCAGCAGCTTGGGCCCCGACGGGAGTAATGAAAAACTGTTTTTT. Translating it yields CASSLGPDGSNEKLFF. The J gene is TRBJ1-4, the V gene TRBV5-5; D gene uncertain. The length of the CDR3 is 16 residues. Trimming took 0 bases from V and 4 from J, leaving 13 bases between them. The germline V gene has CDR1 SGHKS and CDR2 YYEKEE (reference sequence). The whole variable domain, remainder taken from reference TRBV5-5 and TRBJ1-4, is DAGVTQSPTHLIKTRGQQVTLRCSPISGHKSVSWYQQVLGQGPQFIFQYYEKEERGRGNFPDRFSARQFPNYSSELNVNALLLGDSALYLCASSLGPDGSNEKLFFGSGTQLSVL.

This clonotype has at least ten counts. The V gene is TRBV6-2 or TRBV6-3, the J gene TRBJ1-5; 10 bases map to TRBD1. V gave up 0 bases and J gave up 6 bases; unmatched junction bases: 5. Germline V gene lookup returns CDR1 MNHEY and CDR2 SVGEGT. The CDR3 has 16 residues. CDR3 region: CASSYSGTGVAQPQHF. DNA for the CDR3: TGTGCCAGCAGTTACTCCGGGACAGGGGTGGCTCAGCCCCAGCATTTT.

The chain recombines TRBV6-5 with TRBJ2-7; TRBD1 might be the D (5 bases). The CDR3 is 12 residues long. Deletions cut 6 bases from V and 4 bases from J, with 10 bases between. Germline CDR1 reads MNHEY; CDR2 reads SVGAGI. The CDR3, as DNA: TGTGCCAGCAGAAGCCAGGGATACGAGCAGTACGTC. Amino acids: CASRSQGYEQYV.

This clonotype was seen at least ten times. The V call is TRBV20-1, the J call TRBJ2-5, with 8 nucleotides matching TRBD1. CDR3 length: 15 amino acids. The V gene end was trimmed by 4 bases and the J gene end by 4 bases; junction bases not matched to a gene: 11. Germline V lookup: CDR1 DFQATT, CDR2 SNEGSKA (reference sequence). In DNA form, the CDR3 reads TGCAGTGCTACTACGCCTACAGGGGGTGGAGAGACCCAGTACTTC. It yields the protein CSATTPTGGGETQYF.

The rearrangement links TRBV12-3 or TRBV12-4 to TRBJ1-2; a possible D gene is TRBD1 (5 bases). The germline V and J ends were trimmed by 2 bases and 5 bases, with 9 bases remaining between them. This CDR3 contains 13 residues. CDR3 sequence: CASSLPAGYGYTF. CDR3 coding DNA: TGTGCCAGCAGTTTACCGGCAGGGTATGGCTACACCTTC.

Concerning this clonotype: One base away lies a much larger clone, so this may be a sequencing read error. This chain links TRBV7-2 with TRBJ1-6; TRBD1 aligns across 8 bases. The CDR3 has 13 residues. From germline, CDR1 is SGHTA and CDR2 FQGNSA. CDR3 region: CASSFTGGSPRHF. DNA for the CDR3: TGTGCCAGCAGCTTCACAGGGGGTTCACCCCGCCACTTT.

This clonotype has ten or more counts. The CDR3 is CSTWDGPAYEQYF. Here the CDR3 DNA reads TGCAGCACATGGGACGGCCCCGCCTACGAGCAGTACTTC. This rearrangement joins TRBV29-1 to TRBJ2-7; D is perhaps TRBD1 or TRBD2 (5 bases each). This CDR3 is built from 13 residues. Germline CDR1 is SQVTM and CDR2 is ANQGSEA. V lost 8 bases and J lost 2, with 16 bases in between.

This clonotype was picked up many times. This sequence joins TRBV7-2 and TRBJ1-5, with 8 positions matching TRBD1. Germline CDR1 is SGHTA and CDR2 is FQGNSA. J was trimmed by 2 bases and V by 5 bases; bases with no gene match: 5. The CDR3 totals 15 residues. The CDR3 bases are TGTGCCAGCAGCCCGCAGGGGGCCGGCAATCAGCCCCAGCATTTT. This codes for CASSPQGAGNQPQHF.

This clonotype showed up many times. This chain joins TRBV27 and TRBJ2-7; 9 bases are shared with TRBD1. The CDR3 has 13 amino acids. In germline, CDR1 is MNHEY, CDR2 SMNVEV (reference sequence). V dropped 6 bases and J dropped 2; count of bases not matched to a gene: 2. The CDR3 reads CASRGQGPYEQYF. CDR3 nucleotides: TGTGCCAGCAGGGGACAGGGTCCCTACGAGCAGTACTTC.

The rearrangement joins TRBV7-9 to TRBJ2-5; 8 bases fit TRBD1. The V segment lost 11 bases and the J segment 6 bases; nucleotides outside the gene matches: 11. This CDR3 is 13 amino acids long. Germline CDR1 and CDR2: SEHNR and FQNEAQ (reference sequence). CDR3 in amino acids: CARTPPGGQTQYF. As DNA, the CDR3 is TGTGCCCGAACACCGCCAGGGGGCCAGACCCAGTACTTC.

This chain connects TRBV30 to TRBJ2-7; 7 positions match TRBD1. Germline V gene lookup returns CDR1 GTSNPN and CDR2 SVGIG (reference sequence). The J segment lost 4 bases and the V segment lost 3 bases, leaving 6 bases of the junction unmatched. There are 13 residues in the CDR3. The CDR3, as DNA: TGTGCCTGGAGGCTAAGACAGGGATACGAGCAGTACTTC. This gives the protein CAWRLRQGYEQYF.

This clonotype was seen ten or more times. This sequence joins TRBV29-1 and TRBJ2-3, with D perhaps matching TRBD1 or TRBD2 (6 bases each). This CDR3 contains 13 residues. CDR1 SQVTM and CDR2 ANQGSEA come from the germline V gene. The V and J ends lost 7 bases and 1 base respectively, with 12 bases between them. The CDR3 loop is CSGNGGGTDTQYF. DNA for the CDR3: TGCAGCGGGAACGGGGGCGGCACAGATACGCAGTATTTT.

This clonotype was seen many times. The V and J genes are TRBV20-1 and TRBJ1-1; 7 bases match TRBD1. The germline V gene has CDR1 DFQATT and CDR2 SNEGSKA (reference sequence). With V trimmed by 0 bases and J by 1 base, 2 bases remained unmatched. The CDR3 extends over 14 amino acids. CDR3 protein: CSAREAGGNTEAFF. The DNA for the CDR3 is TGCAGTGCTAGAGAGGCAGGGGGGAACACTGAAGCTTTCTTT.